This passage covers 31 T cell receptor beta chains from one sample sequenced in a study of T cells in Graves' hyperthyroidism and ophthalmopathy. TCR beta CDR3 regions were amplified from RNA transcripts. HTBI primers drove first-round RT-PCR of the TCR CDR3. Each CDR3 protein gets one entry after TCRdb re-called the multiplex PCR reads with MiXCR. The data show about 770,000 distinct CDR3 sequences, around 19% seen once. Sequences were obtained from blood. The receptors come from a woman in her forties or fifties with Graves' hyperthyroidism that later progressed to Graves' ophthalmopathy.

This clonotype was observed many times. The rearrangement uses TRBV4-1 and TRBJ1-1, with D tentatively TRBD1 (5 bases). V was shortened by 7 bases and J by 0 bases, with 15 bases between the two germline ends. Germline loops: CDR1 MGHRA, CDR2 YSYEKL. The CDR3 length is 15 residues. CDR3: CASTLGEDVNTEAFF. The CDR3 coding sequence is TGCGCCAGCACCTTGGGGGAGGACGTGAACACTGAAGCTTTCTTT.

This sequence joins TRBV12-3 or TRBV12-4 and TRBJ2-1; 8 bases line up with TRBD2. The CDR3 runs 15 residues. The V and J ends lost 3 bases and 3 bases, in that order; junction bases with no gene match: 4. The CDR3 DNA is TGTGCCAGCAGTTTTCGGGGGGGCCGCTACAATGAGCAGTTCTTC. Protein: CASSFRGGRYNEQFF.

The CDR3 sequence is CSGGGANTEAFF. The CDR3 nucleotides read TGCAGCGGGGGAGGCGCGAACACTGAAGCTTTCTTT. V gene TRBV29-1 combines with J gene TRBJ1-1; no definite D call. The CDR3 loop spans 12 amino acids. Germline loops: CDR1 SQVTM, CDR2 ANQGSEA. Trimming pared 7 bases from V and 1 base from J, leaving 10 bases between.

This clonotype has a handful of counts. The genes are TRBV20-1 and TRBJ1-4; D is undetermined. V dropped 6 bases and J dropped 6 bases, with 17 bases sitting between them. This CDR3 spans 14 amino acids. Germline CDR1 is DFQATT and CDR2 is SNEGSKA (reference sequence). The CDR3 region has the DNA TGCAGTGCCCCAGCGGGTGGCGGGCATGAAAAACTGTTTTTT. This sequence encodes CSAPAGGGHEKLFF.

V gene TRBV6-1 combines with J gene TRBJ2-3; D gene ambiguous. Germline V gene sequence: CDR1 MNHNS, CDR2 SASEGT. The CDR3 runs to 13 residues. Deletions cut 3 bases from V and 6 bases from J, with 10 bases between. The CDR3 loop reads CASSDLGPDTQYF. Here the CDR3 DNA reads TGTGCCAGCAGTGATTTAGGTCCCGATACGCAGTATTTT.

This clonotype was recorded many times. The gene calls are TRBV18 and TRBJ2-5; 8 bases fit TRBD1. Trimming removed 6 bases from V and 5 bases from J; junction bases left unmatched: 8. Per the germline V gene, CDR1 is KGHSH and CDR2 is LQKENI. The CDR3 spans 14 residues. The CDR3: CASSQGQGGETQYF. The CDR3 bases are TGTGCCAGCTCCCAAGGACAGGGCGGCGAGACCCAGTACTTC.

This clonotype was observed many times. This chain uses TRBV11-2 with TRBJ2-5; 8 bases map to TRBD2. J gave up 7 bases and V 5 bases, and 6 bases lay outside the gene matches. Germline CDR1 and CDR2: SGHAT and FQNNGV. There are 13 residues in the CDR3. CDR3 residues: CASSTGTRGTQYF. As DNA, the CDR3 is TGTGCCAGCAGCACCGGGACTAGGGGGACCCAGTACTTC.

This clonotype was recorded many times. CDR3 sequence: CASSPPGAGGYTF. Here the CDR3 DNA reads TGTGCCAGCAGCCCGCCGGGGGCCGGTGGCTACACCTTC. V gene TRBV6-1 combines with J gene TRBJ1-2; D is perhaps TRBD1 (6 bases). Trimming took off 6 bases at V and 7 bases at J, with 15 bases between the two ends. The CDR3 consists of 13 residues. From germline, CDR1 is MNHNS and CDR2 SASEGT.

This clonotype appeared a few times. This chain joins TRBV5-1 and TRBJ2-2; no firm D call. The CDR3 is 15 amino acids. Trimming removed 4 bases at V and 0 bases at J, with 10 bases between. CDR1 SGHRS and CDR2 YFSETQ come from the germline V gene. CDR3 sequence: CASSRGHPNTGELFF. For the CDR3, the DNA is TGCGCCAGCAGCCGTGGGCACCCGAACACCGGGGAGCTGTTTTTT.

The chain has TRBV13 and TRBJ1-4; D not certain. V was pared by 3 bases and J by 8 bases, with 7 bases between. In germline, CDR1 is PRHDT, CDR2 FYEKMQ (reference sequence). The CDR3 length is 12 residues. The DNA for the CDR3 is TGTGCCAGCAGCTTGGACCAGGAAAAACTGTTTTTT. Translated: CASSLDQEKLFF.

This clonotype was counted a few times. The junction and the germline gene differ at one end; a read error may be behind it. V is TRBV4-1 and J is TRBJ1-2; D is unresolved. This CDR3 has 15 amino acids. Germline CDR1 and CDR2: MGHRA and YSYEKL. In nucleotides, the CDR3 is TGCGCCAGCAGCCAAGATCAGCGAGAGGTCTATGACTACACCTTC. Amino acid sequence: CASSQDQREVYDYTF.

This chain connects TRBV4-1 to TRBJ2-3, with D unresolved. The CDR3 is 14 residues long. The germline V gene encodes CDR1 MGHRA and CDR2 YSYEKL. The V and J ends lost 1 base and 2 bases respectively, with 7 bases between them. This chain's CDR3 is CASSQGANTDTQYF. The CDR3 nucleotides read TGCGCCAGCAGCCAAGGGGCCAACACAGATACGCAGTATTTT.

This chain connects TRBV19 to TRBJ1-5; a possible D gene is TRBD1 (5 bases). The V end lost 2 bases, the J end lost 1 base, and 6 bases lay between the germline ends. Germline values: CDR1 LNHDA, CDR2 SQIVND (reference sequence). CDR3 length equals 14 residues. The CDR3 DNA reads TGTGCCAGTAGTATATACAGGAGCAATCAGCCCCAGCATTTT. It encodes CASSIYRSNQPQHF.

V gene TRBV11-2 combines with J gene TRBJ2-1; D is perhaps TRBD2 (6 bases). Germline V gene sequence: CDR1 SGHAT, CDR2 FQNNGV. V was pared by 5 bases and J by 4 bases, with 21 bases between. The CDR3 has 17 residues. CDR3 in DNA: TGTGCCAGCAGCACCTTCCGGGGCCCTGGGAGGTACAATGAGCAGTTCTTC. Its translation: CASSTFRGPGRYNEQFF.

This clonotype appeared many times. This sequence joins TRBV7-8 and TRBJ1-1, with a possible D match to TRBD1 (5 bases). CDR1 and CDR2 (germline): SGHVS, FQNEAQ. V lost 1 base and J 1 base, leaving 13 bases between the germline ends. The CDR3 loop spans 16 amino acids. The CDR3 DNA follows: TGTGCCAGCAGCTTAGGGGACCCTGGTAGGAACACTGAAGCTTTCTTT. Translated, it gives CASSLGDPGRNTEAFF.

This clonotype was picked up a small number of times. The J gene is TRBJ2-7, the V gene TRBV3-1; 10 bases map to TRBD1. Germline V gene data show CDR1 as LGHDT and CDR2 as YNNKEL (reference sequence). The CDR3 length is 15 residues. After removal of 4 bases from V and 3 bases from J, the junction contained 6 bases not matched to a gene. CDR3 sequence: CASSPSGQGIYEQYF. CDR3 bases: TGTGCCAGCAGCCCTTCGGGACAGGGGATCTACGAGCAGTACTTC.

The sample holds a few counts of this clonotype. The rearrangement uses TRBV6-6 and TRBJ2-7; a weak D match, TRBD2 (6 bases). Germline CDR1 is MNHNY and CDR2 is SVGAGI (reference sequence). Trimming stripped 0 bases from V and 5 bases from J, with 8 bases between. The CDR3 contains 13 residues. CDR3 loop: CASSYSSGDEQYF. DNA of the CDR3: TGTGCCAGCAGTTACTCGTCGGGGGACGAGCAGTACTTC.

In its sample, this clonotype was seen many times. This chain joins TRBV12-3 or TRBV12-4 and TRBJ1-5; D is unresolved. V lost 4 bases and J 7 bases, leaving 17 bases between the germline ends. The CDR3 loop spans 15 amino acids. The CDR3 spells CASSSLKYGVQPQHF. CDR3 sequence (DNA): TGTGCCAGCAGTTCCCTTAAATATGGGGTCCAGCCCCAGCATTTT.

V gene TRBV9 combines with J gene TRBJ2-2, with unresolved D. The CDR3 spans 16 residues. V gave up 0 bases and J gave up 8 bases, with 17 bases separating them. Per germline, CDR1 SGDLS and CDR2 YYNGEE. The CDR3 reads CASSVDVGQLPGELFF. As DNA, the CDR3 is TGTGCCAGCAGCGTAGATGTTGGCCAACTCCCTGGGGAGCTGTTTTTT. Using reference TRBV9 and TRBJ2-2 for the parts outside the CDR3, the full variable domain is DSGVTQTPKHLITATGQRVTLRCSPRSGDLSVYWYQQSLDQGLQFLIQYYNGEERAKGNILERFSAQQFPDLHSELNLSSLELGDSALYFCASSVDVGQLPGELFFGEGSRLTVL.

The gene calls are TRBV5-1 and TRBJ1-1, with no clear D. Trimming left V 4 bases short and J 0 bases short, with 7 bases between. CDR3 length: 13 residues. In germline, CDR1 is SGHRS, CDR2 YFSETQ. In DNA form, the CDR3 reads TGCGCCAGCAGCCGGCGGGTGAACACTGAAGCTTTCTTT. This encodes CASSRRVNTEAFF.

The chain uses TRBV30 and TRBJ1-5; weak D call: TRBD1 (6 bases). V was trimmed by 4 bases and J by 3 bases, leaving 10 bases between them. The CDR3 runs to 13 residues. Germline CDR1 is GTSNPN and CDR2 is SVGIG (reference sequence). CDR3 sequence reads: CAWTGAINQPQHF. The CDR3 nucleotides are TGTGCCTGGACAGGGGCCATCAATCAGCCCCAGCATTTT.

The chain's CDR3 is CASSGSGGSTDTQYF. The CDR3 nucleotides are TGTGCCAGCAGCGGTAGCGGGGGGAGCACAGATACGCAGTATTTT. The chain employs TRBV7-3 and TRBJ2-3, with 10 bases identical to TRBD2. Germline V lookup: CDR1 SGHTA, CDR2 FQGTGA. CDR3 length: 15 amino acids. The V gene end was trimmed by 5 bases and the J gene end by 0 bases; junction bases not matched to a gene: 2.

This chain links TRBV6-1 with TRBJ1-1; perhaps TRBD1 as D (6 bases). Per the germline V gene, CDR1 is MNHNS and CDR2 is SASEGT. Deletions cut 7 bases from V and 2 bases from J, with 11 bases between. The CDR3 has 13 amino acids. The CDR3 sequence is CASKYRENTEAFF. DNA for the CDR3: TGTGCCAGCAAGTACAGGGAAAACACTGAAGCTTTCTTT.

This clonotype turned up a few times. The V gene is TRBV7-2, the J gene TRBJ1-2, with D tentatively TRBD1 (6 bases). From germline, CDR1 is SGHTA and CDR2 FQGNSA. Trimming pared 3 bases from V and 0 bases from J, leaving 20 bases between. The CDR3 has 18 residues. The CDR3, as DNA: TGTGCCAGCAGCTTCCCCCGGGGGGGGCGCGGGTCTAACTATGGCTACACCTTC. This sequence encodes CASSFPRGGRGSNYGYTF.

The genes are TRBV7-2 and TRBJ1-1; no reliable D call. This CDR3 contains 13 residues. CDR1 is SGHTA, CDR2 FQGNSA, per germline. V gave up 5 bases and J gave up 3 bases, with 10 bases separating them. The CDR3 here is CASSPTIDTEAFF. DNA of the CDR3: TGTGCCAGCAGCCCCACGATCGACACTGAAGCTTTCTTT. The full variable domain, completed using reference TRBV7-2 and TRBJ1-1, is GAGVSQSPSNKVTEKGKDVELRCDPISGHTALYWYRQSLGQGLEFLIYFQGNSAPDKSGLPSDRFSAERTGGSVSTLTIQRTQQEDSAVYLCASSPTIDTEAFFGQGTRLTVV.

The table lists this clonotype with a few counts. The chain employs TRBV6-5 and TRBJ1-2; D gene ambiguous. The CDR3 loop spans 13 amino acids. Per the germline V gene, CDR1 is MNHEY and CDR2 is SVGAGI. Trimming stripped 2 bases from V and 5 bases from J, with 9 bases between. Written as DNA, the CDR3 is TGTGCCAGCAGTTACGAGGCCGGATATGGCTACACCTTC. Residues: CASSYEAGYGYTF.

The genes are TRBV4-1 and TRBJ2-1; TRBD1 matches at 7 bases. V dropped 5 bases and J dropped 2; count of bases not matched to a gene: 6. Germline assignment: CDR1 MGHRA and CDR2 YSYEKL. The CDR3 covers 15 residues. CDR3 residues: CASSGPGTAYNEQFF. CDR3 DNA sequence: TGCGCCAGCAGCGGTCCCGGGACAGCCTACAATGAGCAGTTCTTC.

This clonotype has a handful of counts. The chain couples TRBV6-1 to TRBJ2-7; 8 bases match TRBD1. Germline V gene sequence: CDR1 MNHNS, CDR2 SASEGT. J gave up 3 bases and V 6 bases, and 13 bases lay outside the gene matches. The CDR3 runs to 16 residues. The CDR3: CASRPLMTGVIYEQYF. Written as DNA, the CDR3 is TGTGCCAGCAGACCACTGATGACAGGGGTAATCTACGAGCAGTACTTC.

This clonotype was observed a few times. The V and J genes are TRBV12-3 or TRBV12-4 and TRBJ1-3; D remains unclear. Trimming stripped 4 bases from V and 0 bases from J, with 10 bases between. This CDR3 has 15 residues. In DNA form, the CDR3 reads TGTGCCAGCAGTTCCGATACCCGCTCTGGAAACACCATATATTTT. Amino acids: CASSSDTRSGNTIYF.

The chain uses TRBV12-3 or TRBV12-4 and TRBJ1-2; TRBD1 matches 8 bases. The V segment lost 7 bases and the J segment 7 bases; nucleotides outside the gene matches: 11. This CDR3 has 14 residues. CDR3 in DNA: TGTGCCAGCAAGGACCTGGACAGGGAGGGTGGCTACACCTTC. Its protein is CASKDLDREGGYTF.

This clonotype was seen repeatedly, ten times or more. The chain links TRBV12-3 or TRBV12-4 to TRBJ2-5; 8 bases map to TRBD2. The CDR3 is 16 amino acids. The ends lost 7 bases at V and 1 base at J; junction bases unmatched: 11. The CDR3 reads CASIRRGVSAQETQYF. DNA for the CDR3: TGTGCCAGCATCCGGCGGGGGGTTTCTGCCCAAGAGACCCAGTACTTC.